The TCR beta chain described here comes from a study of blood T cell repertoires in COVID-19. Trimming stripped 6 bases from V and 8 bases from J, with 16 bases between. CDR3 size: 13 residues. Germline V gene data show CDR1 as MDHEN and CDR2 as SYDVKM. Original data processing: Reference gene primers were amplified, and this amplification served to estimate nucleated cell counts. Data came from immunoSEQ multiplex PCR; TCRdb stores just in-frame clones and leaves some out. Clone size and V and J calls were adopted from that table, with D and trimming inferred from the DNA. The sample contains around 150,000 clones, roughly 85% of which appear only once.

Sequenced material: peripheral blood. This rearrangement joins TRBV28 to TRBJ1-2; D unresolved. This TCR was sampled from a man between 65 and 85 years old with acute or convalescent COVID-19. The CDR3 is CASSPPGGLGYTF. The CDR3 DNA reads TGTGCCAGCAGCCCGCCGGGAGGGTTAGGCTACACCTTC.